The present entry profiles one TCR beta chain with its context. The data derive from a study of glioma-infiltrating T cells after dendritic cell vaccination. This table comes from immunoSEQ multiplex PCR, and its TCRdb copy is limited to in-frame clones, with some not included. The repertoire includes more than 60,000 clones, 82% of them detected once, and 9.2% sits in the top ten. Trimming removed 2 bases from V and 2 bases from J, with 10 bases in between. The germline CDR1 and CDR2 sequences are MNHEY and SVGAGI. This CDR3 contains 16 residues. This TCR was sampled from a human donor with glioblastoma. V usage is TRBV6-5 and J usage is TRBJ2-6; weak D call: TRBD1 (6 bases). The sequencing used blood, collected before dendritic cell vaccination. The CDR3 sequence: CASSYARGAGANVLTF. CDR3 sequence (DNA): TGTGCCAGCAGTTACGCCAGGGGCGCTGGGGCCAACGTCCTGACTTTC.